These 30 T cell receptor beta chains were all obtained from the same sample, sequenced in a study of T cell repertoires in cytomegalovirus infection. TCRdb redid the calling of the reads with MiXCR, one entry per CDR3 protein. The repertoire holds 80,000 to 90,000 distinct CDR3 sequences, with approximately 43% as singletons. These receptors are not linked to any known antigen. The sequenced sample was CD8+ T cells from cultured PBMCs, obtained from culture after CMV antigen stimulation. Receptors were obtained from a human donor in good health (CMV status not recorded). Some clones in this sample may be carry-over from other donors' samples.

The chain recombines TRBV28 with TRBJ2-7; TRBD1 might be the D (5 bases). The CDR3 sequence is 14 residues long. The V gene's germline CDR1 is MDHEN and CDR2 SYDVKM. With 4 bases removed from V and 4 bases from J, the gap between germline ends came to 14 bases. CDR3 DNA: TGTGCCAGCAGTTCCCTGGACATTTCATACGAGCAGTACTTC. Protein product: CASSSLDISYEQYF.

This clonotype was seen a few times. The chain is built from TRBV7-8 and TRBJ2-7; tentatively, D is TRBD2 (5 bases). Germline V gives CDR1 SGHVS, CDR2 FQNEAQ. The V end lost 11 bases, the J end lost 6 bases, and 23 bases lay between the germline ends. The CDR3 is 14 residues long. CDR3: CASLGEATRSEQYF. DNA for the CDR3: TGTGCCTCCCTGGGAGAGGCCACGCGTAGCGAGCAGTACTTC.

The chain has TRBV5-8 and TRBJ2-7; 13 positions match TRBD2. Trimming took 0 bases from V and 4 from J; bases not matched to a gene: 4. The CDR3 is made up of 16 amino acids. The V gene's germline CDR1 is SGHTS and CDR2 YDEGEE. The CDR3 DNA sequence: TGTGCCAGCAGCTTGGGGGGACTAGCGGGATTATACGAGCAGTACTTC. It encodes CASSLGGLAGLYEQYF.

Remarks on this clonotype: A single base separates this from a much larger clone, so it may be a read error. Since the CDR3 does not end with the conserved phenylalanine or tryptophan, this likely comes from a read error. V usage is TRBV7-6 and J usage is TRBJ2-1; TRBD2 agrees at 8 bases. The trim removed 5 bases at V and 9 bases at J, leaving 0 bases unmatched. CDR3 length equals 11 residues. Germline assignment: CDR1 SGHVS and CDR2 FNYEAQ. CDR3 in amino acids: CASSSGGEQFC. CDR3 coding DNA: TGTGCCAGCAGCAGCGGGGGTGAGCAGTTCTGC.

For this clonotype: At one boundary the junction diverges from the germline segment, which might be a read error. The chain combines TRBV5-3 with TRBJ2-1; possibly TRBD1 or TRBD2 for D (6 bases each). TRBV5-3 is an ORF; its function is uncertain. The CDR3 has 19 residues. DNA of the CDR3: TGTGCCAGCAGCTTGGAGGGGGGAAGGCCCAGTGGGCTTAGGAATGAGCAGTTCTTC. Residues: CASSLEGGRPSGLRNEQFF.

This chain uses TRBV24-1 with TRBJ2-1, with 10 bases matching TRBD1. This CDR3 spans 15 amino acids. The J segment lost 1 base and the V segment lost 8 bases, leaving 4 bases of the junction unmatched. Per the germline V gene, CDR1 is KGHDR and CDR2 is SFDVKD. The DNA of the CDR3 is TGTGCCACCAAAGGACAGGGGGATTCCTACAATGAGCAGTTCTTC. Translating it yields CATKGQGDSYNEQFF.

A remark on this clonotype: The conserved phenylalanine or tryptophan is not found at the CDR3 terminus, so this likely reflects a read error. The chain combines TRBV6-6 with TRBJ2-2; D gene ambiguous. V was trimmed by 6 bases and J by 2 bases, leaving 13 bases between them. The CDR3 consists of 15 residues. Looked up from germline, CDR1 is MNHNY and CDR2 is SVGAGI (reference sequence). The CDR3 here is CASSMIWGNTGELFY. CDR3 DNA sequence: TGTGCCAGCAGCATGATCTGGGGAAACACCGGGGAGCTGTTTTAT.

The chain recombines TRBV15 with TRBJ2-7; D is possibly TRBD2 (5 bases). V gave up 2 bases and J gave up 6 bases, with 14 bases separating them. Germline CDR1 and CDR2: LNHNV and YYDKDF (reference sequence). The CDR3 has 14 amino acids. The CDR3 reads CATSRPGIGFEQYF. The CDR3 DNA reads TGTGCCACCAGCAGACCGGGAATTGGGTTCGAGCAGTACTTC.

This clonotype was picked up a small number of times. The chain recombines TRBV6-5 with TRBJ2-7, with D perhaps matching TRBD1 or TRBD2 (6 bases each). V was shortened by 6 bases and J by 2 bases, with 32 bases between the two germline ends. Per the germline V gene, CDR1 is MNHEY and CDR2 is SVGAGI. This CDR3 is built from 20 residues. CDR3 sequence (DNA): TGTGCCAGCAGAACTATGACCGGACAGCGAAGGACTACCTACCCCTACGAGCAGTACTTC. Translating gives CASRTMTGQRRTTYPYEQYF.

This clonotype was counted ten times or more. The chain couples TRBV7-6 to TRBJ2-2; 7 nucleotides agree with TRBD2. The CDR3 is 17 residues long. Germline V gene lookup returns CDR1 SGHVS and CDR2 FNYEAQ. V dropped 0 bases and J dropped 7; count of bases not matched to a gene: 11. The CDR3 loop reads CASSLASGIRNIGELFF. The DNA of the CDR3 is TGTGCCAGCAGCTTAGCGAGCGGGATCAGGAATATCGGGGAGCTGTTTTTT.

The rearrangement uses TRBV6-8 and TRBJ2-6; no reliable D call. Trimming removed 2 bases at V and 3 bases at J, with 8 bases between. The CDR3 runs 15 residues. The germline gives CDR1 MNHGY, CDR2 SAAAGT. The CDR3 reads CASSYGDYGANVLTF. The CDR3 DNA follows: TGTGCCAGCAGTTACGGGGATTATGGGGCCAACGTCCTGACTTTC.

This clonotype was counted ten times or more. This rearrangement joins TRBV7-2 to TRBJ2-5, with D possibly TRBD2 on 5 matching bases. There are 15 residues in the CDR3. Germline-derived CDR1 and CDR2 are SGHTA and FQGNSA. V was pared by 8 bases and J by 3 bases, with 19 bases between. This CDR3 reads CASSVGGSTEETQYF. DNA of the CDR3: TGTGCCAGCTCGGTGGGCGGGTCGACGGAAGAGACCCAGTACTTC.

The rearrangement uses TRBV20-1 and TRBJ2-3; D gene unclear. V shed 6 bases and J shed 4 bases, with 5 bases lying between them. CDR3 length: 10 residues. Germline V CDR1 and CDR2: DFQATT, SNEGSKA (reference sequence). The CDR3, as DNA: TGCAGTGCCTCATCAGATACGCAGTATTTT. It specifies CSASSDTQYF.

The J gene is TRBJ2-2, the V gene TRBV6-5; tentatively, D is TRBD2 (5 bases). V lost 0 bases and J 6 bases, leaving 11 bases between the germline ends. From germline, CDR1 is MNHEY and CDR2 SVGAGI. CDR3 length: 15 amino acids. In DNA form, the CDR3 reads TGTGCCAGCAGTTACTCGAGGGTCAAGGCCGGGGAGCTGTTTTTT. Amino acid sequence: CASSYSRVKAGELFF.

This clonotype was seen only a few times. V usage is TRBV7-8 and J usage is TRBJ2-5; 14 bases match TRBD2. V dropped 4 bases and J dropped 5; count of bases not matched to a gene: 9. The CDR3 spans 17 residues. Germline CDR1 and CDR2: SGHVS and FQNEAQ. The CDR3 loop is CASSSRLAGGPKETQYF. The CDR3 DNA reads TGTGCCAGCAGCTCAAGACTAGCGGGGGGGCCTAAGGAGACCCAGTACTTC.

The chain has TRBV7-8 and TRBJ2-3; 14 nucleotides align to TRBD2. The J segment lost 3 bases and the V segment lost 4 bases, leaving 9 bases of the junction unmatched. The CDR3 is 18 residues long. CDR1 is SGHVS, CDR2 FQNEAQ, per germline. In DNA, the CDR3 is TGTGCCAGCAGCTCGAGACTAGCGGGGGGGCCGAGGACAGATACGCAGTATTTT. Translation: CASSSRLAGGPRTDTQYF.

This clonotype appeared many times. V usage is TRBV7-6 and J usage is TRBJ2-7, with D perhaps given as TRBD1 or TRBD2 (6 bases each). V was trimmed by 1 base and J by 2 bases, leaving 12 bases between them. Germline-derived CDR1 and CDR2 are SGHVS and FNYEAQ. This CDR3 is built from 15 residues. This CDR3 is CASSLGGGGPYEQYF. Here the CDR3 DNA reads TGTGCCAGCAGCTTAGGAGGTGGGGGGCCCTACGAGCAGTACTTC.

This chain links TRBV12-5 with TRBJ2-7; 8 nucleotides align to TRBD1. Germline assignment: CDR1 LGHNT and CDR2 FRNRAP. This CDR3 region has 13 residues. J was trimmed by 4 bases and V by 6 bases; bases with no gene match: 5. CDR3 region: CASGPDRAYEQYF. The CDR3 DNA reads TGTGCTAGTGGACCGGACAGGGCTTACGAGCAGTACTTC. Drawing the rest from reference TRBV12-5 and TRBJ2-7, the complete variable domain is DARVTQTPRHKVTEMGQEVTMRCQPILGHNTVFWYRQTMMQGLELLAYFRNRAPLDDSGMPKDRFSAEMPDATLATLKIQPSEPRDSAVYFCASGPDRAYEQYFGPGTRLTVT.

J is TRBJ2-3 and V is TRBV7-8; D may be TRBD1 (6 bases). The CDR3 runs 16 residues. Trimming removed 4 bases at V and 1 base at J, with 15 bases between. CDR1 and CDR2 from the germline V gene are SGHVS and FQNEAQ. The CDR3 sequence is CASSSLGSGGTDTQYF. The DNA for the CDR3 is TGTGCCAGCAGCTCCCTTGGTTCAGGGGGCACAGATACGCAGTATTTT.

The chain combines TRBV24-1 with TRBJ2-1, with D perhaps given as TRBD1 or TRBD2 (7 bases each). This CDR3 spans 16 amino acids. Germline-derived CDR1 and CDR2 are KGHDR and SFDVKD. Trimming took 1 base from V and 3 from J, leaving 12 bases between them. As DNA, the CDR3 is TGTGCCACCAGTGATTTCTCAGGGGGGGGCTACAATGAGCAGTTCTTC. It specifies CATSDFSGGGYNEQFF.

The V call is TRBV7-9, the J call TRBJ2-1; 10 nucleotides line up with TRBD2. Germline V lookup: CDR1 SEHNR, CDR2 FQNEAQ (reference sequence). This CDR3 has 17 amino acids. V shed 5 bases, J shed 8 bases, and the junction held 15 bases outside the gene matches. CDR3 sequence reads: CASSHNVGTSAFYEQFF. CDR3 nucleotide sequence: TGTGCCAGCAGCCACAACGTGGGGACTAGCGCATTTTATGAGCAGTTCTTC.

This clonotype occurred once. The chain links TRBV19 to TRBJ1-3, with no clear D. This CDR3 spans 14 amino acids. Trimming cost V 7 bases and J 9 bases, with 19 bases left between them. CDR1 is LNHDA and CDR2 is SQIVND in the germline V gene (reference sequence). The CDR3 protein is CASTPGLLRGTIYF. The CDR3 DNA follows: TGTGCCAGTACCCCAGGTCTGCTCCGTGGCACCATATATTTT.

This chain joins TRBV7-9 and TRBJ2-5; weak D call: TRBD2 (5 bases). This CDR3 is 16 amino acids long. CDR1 and CDR2 from the germline V gene are SEHNR and FQNEAQ (reference sequence). Between the trimmed V and J ends, which lost 1 base and 5 bases, there was a span of 17 bases. The CDR3 protein is CASSLGEGVLWETQYF. For the CDR3, the DNA is TGTGCCAGCAGCTTAGGAGAGGGAGTGCTGTGGGAGACCCAGTACTTC.

The chain links TRBV19 to TRBJ2-1; TRBD1 is a possible D gene (6 bases). V shed 1 base and J shed 3 bases, with 13 bases lying between them. CDR1 and CDR2 from the germline V gene are LNHDA and SQIVND (reference sequence). The CDR3 is 16 residues long. As DNA, the CDR3 is TGTGCCAGTAGTATAGCAGGGGCGGAAATCTACAATGAGCAGTTCTTC. Translation gives CASSIAGAEIYNEQFF. Filled out from reference TRBV19 and TRBJ2-1, the complete variable domain reads DGGITQSPKYLFRKEGQNVTLSCEQNLNHDAMYWYRQDPGQGLRLIYYSQIVNDFQKGDIAEGYSVSREKKESFPLTVTSAQKNPTAFYLCASSIAGAEIYNEQFFGPGTRLTVL.

This clonotype was seen only a few times. The chain uses TRBV7-9 and TRBJ2-7; either TRBD1 or TRBD2 may fit D (5 bases each). V lost 8 bases and J 1 base, leaving 9 bases between the germline ends. CDR3 length: 12 residues. CDR1 and CDR2 (germline): SEHNR, FQNEAQ (reference sequence). CDR3 sequence reads: CASRGLSYEQYF. The DNA for the CDR3 is TGTGCCAGCCGGGGCTTATCCTACGAGCAGTACTTC. Full variable domain (missing parts from reference TRBV7-9 and TRBJ2-7): DTGVSQNPRHKITKRGQNVTFRCDPISEHNRLYWYRQTLGQGPEFLTYFQNEAQLEKSRLLSDRFSAERPKGSFSTLEIQRTEQGDSAMYLCASRGLSYEQYFGPGTRLTVT.

This clonotype was observed a few times. The chain couples TRBV5-1 to TRBJ2-7; 8 bases fit TRBD1. Germline V CDR1 and CDR2: SGHRS, YFSETQ. This CDR3 has 15 residues. V lost 0 bases, J lost 1 base, and 3 bases stayed unmatched. CDR3 DNA sequence: TGCGCCAGCAGCTTGGAGGACAGGGAATCCTACGAGCAGTACTTC. As protein: CASSLEDRESYEQYF.

The J gene is TRBJ1-6, the V gene TRBV6-1; D is unclear. V was clipped by 2 bases and J by 5 bases, with 13 bases between them. Germline assignment: CDR1 MNHNS and CDR2 SASEGT. The length of the CDR3 is 16 residues. DNA of the CDR3: TGTGCCAGCAGTGAATCCGTCGCTCTTAATAATTCACCCCTCCACTTT. Residues: CASSESVALNNSPLHF.

This chain uses TRBV12-3 or TRBV12-4 with TRBJ2-3, with a weak D call TRBD1 (5 bases). The length of the CDR3 is 16 residues. Trimming removed 5 bases from V and 4 bases from J, with 19 bases in between. CDR3 DNA sequence: TGTGCCAGCAGTCCCCCCAGGGTTACTAAAGCAGATACGCAGTATTTT. Protein: CASSPPRVTKADTQYF.

This clonotype was observed at least ten times. In DNA form, the CDR3 reads TGTGCCAGCAGTTTCCCCAATGAGCAGTTCTTC. This codes for CASSFPNEQFF. The chain is built from TRBV28 and TRBJ2-1; D gene uncertain. Per the germline V gene, CDR1 is MDHEN and CDR2 is SYDVKM. This CDR3 comprises 11 residues. V was pared by 3 bases and J by 6 bases, with 3 bases between.

The chain links TRBV7-9 to TRBJ2-3; D perhaps matches TRBD2 (7 bases). The CDR3 length is 17 residues. With 5 bases removed from V and 1 base from J, the gap between germline ends came to 19 bases. Germline assignment: CDR1 SEHNR and CDR2 FQNEAQ (reference sequence). The CDR3 coding sequence is TGTGCCAGCAGCCACAACGGGGGGCTTCCGGGCACAGATACGCAGTATTTT. Translated, it gives CASSHNGGLPGTDTQYF.